What follows describes a single TCR beta chain. The antigen is undetermined. This record comes from a study of cytomegalovirus exposure and HLA in healthy donors. Trimming removed 4 bases from V and 7 bases from J, with 8 bases in between. CDR1 and CDR2 (germline): ENHRY, SYGVKD. This CDR3 has 12 amino acids. The PCR made use of 60 Vbeta and 13 Jbeta primers. Original analysis: Per a later analysis, the number of unique TCR beta chains was approximately 80 million, of which about 11 million were shared. The repertoire was sequenced with immunoSEQ multiplex PCR; TCRdb's copy has only in-frame clones and lacks some. The V and J calls and clone size come from that table; D and trimming were worked out from the DNA. The repertoire table contains 150,000 to 200,000 clones. Findings and caveats of the study: Per a prior analysis, the majority of TCR beta V segments were productive roughly 87% or roughly 30% of the time. At a 0.05 false discovery rate, a later analysis found about 17,000 TCR beta sequences to be associated with HLA alleles. In terms of immune exposure information, only CMV serostatus was available.

The clonotype originates from a woman aged 18-30 years in good health and CMV-seropositive. Sequenced input: PBMCs. V usage is TRBV10-3 and J usage is TRBJ2-1; D ambiguous. The CDR3 DNA reads as TGTGCCATCAGTGCCTCTAAGAATGAGCAGTTCTTC. Amino acids: CAISASKNEQFF.